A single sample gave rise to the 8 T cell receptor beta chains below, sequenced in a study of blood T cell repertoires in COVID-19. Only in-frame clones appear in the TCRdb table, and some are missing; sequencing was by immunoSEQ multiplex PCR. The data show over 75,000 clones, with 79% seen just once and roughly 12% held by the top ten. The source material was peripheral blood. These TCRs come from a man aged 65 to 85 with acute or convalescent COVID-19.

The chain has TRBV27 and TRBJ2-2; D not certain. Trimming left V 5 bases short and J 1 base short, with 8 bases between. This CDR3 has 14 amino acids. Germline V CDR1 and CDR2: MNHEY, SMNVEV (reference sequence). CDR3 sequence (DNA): TGTGCCAGCAGTCCCCTCTTGAACACCGGGGAGCTGTTTTTT. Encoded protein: CASSPLLNTGELFF.

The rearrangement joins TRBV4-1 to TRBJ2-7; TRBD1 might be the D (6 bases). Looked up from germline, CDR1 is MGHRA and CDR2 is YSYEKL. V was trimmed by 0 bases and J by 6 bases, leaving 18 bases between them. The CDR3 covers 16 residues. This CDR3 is CASSQDARQETGEQYF. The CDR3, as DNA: TGCGCCAGCAGCCAAGATGCTCGACAGGAGACCGGCGAGCAGTACTTC.

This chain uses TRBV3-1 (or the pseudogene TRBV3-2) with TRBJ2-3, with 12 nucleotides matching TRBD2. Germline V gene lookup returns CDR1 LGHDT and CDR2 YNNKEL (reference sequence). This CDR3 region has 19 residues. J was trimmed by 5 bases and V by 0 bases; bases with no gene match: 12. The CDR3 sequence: CASSQEGRRLAGERDTQYF. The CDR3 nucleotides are TGTGCCAGCAGCCAAGAGGGCCGGAGACTAGCGGGGGAAAGAGATACGCAGTATTTT.

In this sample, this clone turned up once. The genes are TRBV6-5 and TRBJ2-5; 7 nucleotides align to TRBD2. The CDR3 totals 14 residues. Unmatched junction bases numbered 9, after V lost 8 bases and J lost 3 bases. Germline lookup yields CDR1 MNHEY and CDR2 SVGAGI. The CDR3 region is CASSRSSGEETQYF. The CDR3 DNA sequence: TGTGCCAGCTCCCGGTCTAGCGGCGAAGAGACCCAGTACTTC.

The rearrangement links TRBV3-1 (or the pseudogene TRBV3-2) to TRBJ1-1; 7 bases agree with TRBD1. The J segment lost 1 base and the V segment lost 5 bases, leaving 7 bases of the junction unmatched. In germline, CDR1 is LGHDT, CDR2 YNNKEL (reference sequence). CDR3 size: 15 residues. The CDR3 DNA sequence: TGTGCCAGCAGCTCGATGGACAGGCGGAACACTGAAGCTTTCTTT. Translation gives CASSSMDRRNTEAFF.

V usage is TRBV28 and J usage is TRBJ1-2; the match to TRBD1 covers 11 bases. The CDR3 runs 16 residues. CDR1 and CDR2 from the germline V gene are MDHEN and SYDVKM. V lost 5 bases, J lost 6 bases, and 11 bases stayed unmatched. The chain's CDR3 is CASSQPGQGVVNGYTF. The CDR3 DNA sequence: TGTGCCAGCAGTCAGCCGGGACAGGGGGTAGTCAATGGCTACACCTTC.

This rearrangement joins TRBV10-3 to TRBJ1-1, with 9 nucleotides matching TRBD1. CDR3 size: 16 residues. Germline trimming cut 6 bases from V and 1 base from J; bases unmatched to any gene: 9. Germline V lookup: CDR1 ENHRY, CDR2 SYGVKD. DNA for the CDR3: TGTGCCATCAGCCAAGATCGGGGACAGGGGAACACTGAAGCTTTCTTT. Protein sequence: CAISQDRGQGNTEAFF.

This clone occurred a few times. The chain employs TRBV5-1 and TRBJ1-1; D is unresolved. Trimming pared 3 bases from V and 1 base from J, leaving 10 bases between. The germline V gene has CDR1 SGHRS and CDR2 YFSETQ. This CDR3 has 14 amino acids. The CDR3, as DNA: TGCGCCAGCAGCTATGACGGGTGGAACACTGAAGCTTTCTTT. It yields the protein CASSYDGWNTEAFF.